A selection of T cell receptor beta chains follows, all from one sample in a study of blood T cell repertoires in COVID-19. Profiled with immunoSEQ multiplex PCR; TCRdb holds only in-frame clones, not every one. The sample has 200,000 to 250,000 clones, around 90% seen once; the top ten hold approximately 2.7%. The sample consisted of PBMCs or T cells enriched from blood (not recorded which). These receptors all come from a woman in her 30s who had recovered from COVID-19. The CDR3 runs from the conserved cysteine through the conserved F or W. The D gene is left open where the match is weak. Size values are once, few and many counts, or a class for expanded clones, and some rows have none.

J gene	V gene	clone size	D gene	CDR3 protein	CDR3 DNA
TRBJ1-2	TRBV14	.	TRBD1	CASSLVWTGEDGYTF	TGTGCCAGCAGCCTCGTCTGGACAGGGGAAGATGGCTACACCTTC
TRBJ1-2	TRBV18	many	TRBD1	CASSPAWDSYGYTF	TGTGCCAGCTCACCAGCCTGGGACAGCTATGGCTACACCTTC
TRBJ2-3	TRBV3-1/TRBV3-2	.	TRBD2	CASSPQRGAGTDTQYF	TGTGCCAGCAGCCCGCAGCGGGGGGCGGGCACAGATACGCAGTATTTT
TRBJ2-7	TRBV21-1	.	.	CASSKVTHRAPDEQYF	TGTGCCAGCAGCAAAGTGACACACAGGGCGCCGGACGAGCAGTACTTC
TRBJ2-1	TRBV4-3	.	.	CASSQDKASDYNEQFF	TGCGCCAGCAGCCAAGATAAGGCTAGCGATTACAATGAGCAGTTCTTC
TRBJ2-1	TRBV6-2/TRBV6-3	.	.	CASSDGLGGWNEQFF	TGTGCCAGCAGCGACGGGTTGGGGGGTTGGAATGAGCAGTTCTTC
TRBJ1-2	TRBV19	.	TRBD1	CASSTGVNYGYTF	TGTGCCAGTAGCACAGGGGTCAACTATGGCTACACCTTC
TRBJ1-1	TRBV3-1/TRBV3-2	.	TRBD1	CASSLEGQGLNTEAFF	TGTGCCAGCAGCTTAGAGGGACAGGGTCTGAACACTGAAGCTTTCTTT
TRBJ2-1	TRBV5-4	.	.	CASSAKSSYNEQFF	TGTGCCAGCAGCGCTAAGAGCTCCTACAATGAGCAGTTCTTC
TRBJ1-2	TRBV3-1/TRBV3-2	.	TRBD1	CASSQDRIYGYTF	TGTGCCAGCAGCCAGGACAGGATCTATGGCTACACCTTC
TRBJ1-1	TRBV7-8	.	TRBD1	CASSYRTGRDTEAFF	TGTGCCAGCAGTTACCGGACAGGTCGGGACACTGAAGCTTTCTTT
TRBJ2-5	TRBV19	.	.	CASSLVGGGQETQYF	TGTGCCAGTAGTTTGGTAGGGGGTGGTCAAGAGACCCAGTACTTC
TRBJ1-3	TRBV13	.	.	CASSLRLSGFSGNTIYF	TGTGCCAGCAGCTTAAGGTTGTCAGGATTCTCTGGAAACACCATATATTTT
TRBJ1-5	TRBV20-1	.	TRBD1	CSASYRGNQPQHF	TGCAGTGCTAGTTACAGGGGAAATCAGCCCCAGCATTTT
TRBJ2-1	TRBV7-2	few	TRBD1	CASRRDRTSTNEQFF	TGTGCCAGCAGACGGGACAGAACAAGTACCAATGAGCAGTTCTTC
TRBJ2-1	TRBV9	.	TRBD1	CASSPGQGVVDEQFF	TGTGCCAGCAGCCCCGGACAGGGGGTTGTTGATGAGCAGTTCTTC
TRBJ2-3	TRBV2	.	.	CASLVSTDTQYF	TGTGCCAGTTTAGTTAGCACAGATACGCAGTATTTT
TRBJ2-1	TRBV11-1	.	TRBD1	CASSGRDRAYLEQFF	TGTGCCAGCAGCGGCCGGGACAGGGCTTATCTGGAGCAGTTCTTC
TRBJ1-2	TRBV3-1/TRBV3-2	.	.	CASSQDFGNYGYTF	TGTGCCAGCAGCCAAGATTTCGGTAACTATGGCTACACCTTC
TRBJ2-2	TRBV6-4	.	.	CASSQTNTGELFF	TGTGCCAGCAGCCAGACGAACACCGGGGAGCTGTTTTTT
TRBJ1-4	TRBV5-1	.	.	CASSLDGLGDEKLFF	TGCGCCAGCAGCTTGGATGGGCTAGGGGATGAAAAACTGTTTTTT
TRBJ2-7	TRBV4-2	once	TRBD2	CASSQDPGTSSSYEQYF	TGTGCCAGCAGCCAAGATCCCGGGACTAGTTCCTCTTACGAGCAGTACTTC
TRBJ1-4	TRBV2	.	TRBD1	CASSELDRGNEKLFF	TGTGCCAGCAGTGAATTGGACAGGGGAAATGAAAAACTGTTTTTT
TRBJ2-3	TRBV7-8	.	.	CASSLAKPDTQYF	TGTGCCAGCAGCTTAGCGAAGCCAGATACGCAGTATTTT
TRBJ1-2	TRBV5-4	.	TRBD1	CASSLGPGTGLNYGYTF	TGTGCCAGCAGCTTGGGACCCGGGACAGGGTTGAACTATGGCTACACCTTC
TRBJ1-6	TRBV9	.	.	CASSPRQENSPLHF	TGTGCCAGCAGTCCTCGACAGGAGAATTCACCCCTCCACTTT
TRBJ1-4	TRBV5-4	.	.	CASSRSGGNEKLFF	TGTGCCAGCAGCCGGAGTGGGGGGAATGAAAAACTGTTTTTT
TRBJ1-1	TRBV18	.	.	CASSGGNTEAFF	TGTGCCAGCTCCGGAGGGAACACTGAAGCTTTCTTT
TRBJ2-7	TRBV10-3	.	.	CAISGGDREQYF	TGTGCCATCAGTGGGGGTGACAGAGAGCAGTACTTC
TRBJ1-4	TRBV4-3	once	TRBD1	CASSQDHQGAWEKLFF	TGCGCCAGCAGCCAAGATCACCAGGGGGCGTGGGAAAAACTGTTTTTT
TRBJ1-2	TRBV7-3	.	TRBD1	CASSLGQGRGYTF	TGTGCCAGCAGCTTGGGACAGGGGCGCGGCTACACCTTC
TRBJ1-4	TRBV4-2	.	TRBD1	CASSHLPHRTGGVTLNEKLFF	TGTGCCAGCAGCCACCTCCCCCATAGGACAGGGGGTGTGACCCTTAATGAAAAACTGTTTTTT
TRBJ1-1	TRBV4-3	.	.	CASSQGRSSETEAFF	TGCGCCAGCAGCCAAGGAAGGTCCTCGGAGACTGAAGCTTTCTTT
TRBJ1-2	TRBV11-2	once	.	CASSPLQGNYGYTF	TGTGCCAGCAGCCCTCTTCAGGGGAACTATGGCTACACCTTC
TRBJ1-2	TRBV6-5	.	.	CASSYGSGQTGYTF	TGTGCCAGCAGTTACGGATCTGGGCAGACTGGCTACACCTTC